This TCR beta chain was recorded in a study of long-term antiretroviral therapy in people with HIV. Version v3.0 of the immunoSEQ assay was performed at survey level. This table comes from immunoSEQ multiplex PCR, and its TCRdb copy is limited to in-frame clones, with some not included. Of fewer than 35,000 clones listed, around 85% are singletons. CDR3 length equals 18 residues. This clone was recorded once. Specimen: unsorted PBMCs, collected approximately 3.3 years after starting antiretroviral therapy. This sequence originates from a man between 18 and 35 years old with HIV. V is TRBV21-1 and J is TRBJ1-2; the D call in the table, TRBD1, was not verified against the DNA. TRBV21-1 is a pseudogene. The CDR3 spells CASRKGQGLPYFNYGYTF. CDR3 DNA: TGTGCCAGCAGAAAGGGCCAGGGGCTCCCCTATTTTAACTATGGCTACACCTTC.